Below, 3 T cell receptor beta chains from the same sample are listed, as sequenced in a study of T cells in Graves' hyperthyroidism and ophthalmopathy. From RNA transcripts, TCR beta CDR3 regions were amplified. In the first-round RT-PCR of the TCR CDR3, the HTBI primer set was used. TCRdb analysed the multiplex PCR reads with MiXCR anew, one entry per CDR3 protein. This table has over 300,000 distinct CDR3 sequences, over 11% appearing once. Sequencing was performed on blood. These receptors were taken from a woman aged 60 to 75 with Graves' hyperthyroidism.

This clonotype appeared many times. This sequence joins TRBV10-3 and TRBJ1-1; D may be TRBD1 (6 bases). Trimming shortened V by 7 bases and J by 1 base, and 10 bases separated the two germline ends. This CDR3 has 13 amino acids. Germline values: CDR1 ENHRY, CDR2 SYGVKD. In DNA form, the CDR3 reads TGTGCCATCAAAGGGGGGTGGAACACTGAAGCTTTCTTT. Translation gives CAIKGGWNTEAFF.

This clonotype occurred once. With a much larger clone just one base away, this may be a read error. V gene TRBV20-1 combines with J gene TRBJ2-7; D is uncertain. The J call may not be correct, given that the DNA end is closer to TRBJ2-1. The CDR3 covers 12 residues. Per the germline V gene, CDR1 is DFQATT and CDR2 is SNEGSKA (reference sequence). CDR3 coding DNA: TGCAGTGCTAGATACGGTAGCTACGAGCAGTTCTTC. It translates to CSARYGSYEQFF.

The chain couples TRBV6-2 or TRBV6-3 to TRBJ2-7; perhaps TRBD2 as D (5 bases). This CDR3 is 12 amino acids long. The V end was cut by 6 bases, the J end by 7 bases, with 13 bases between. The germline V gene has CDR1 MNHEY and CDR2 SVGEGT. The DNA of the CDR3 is TGTGCCAGCAGAGCCACAACGGGGGAGCAGTACTTC. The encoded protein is CASRATTGEQYF.